Listed here are 32 T cell receptor beta chains from one sample, sequenced in a study of CD8 T cells in ankylosing spondylitis (dated by TCRdb to about 2017). Overall results and qualifications from the work: A TCR beta motif of eight highly homologous amino acid variants appeared characteristic of blood from ankylosing spondylitis patients.

Their antigens remain unidentified. Library preparation used 5' RACE. Sequencer: Illumina HiSeq 2500. TCRdb trimmed public reads at Q25 via fastp, called clones via MiXCR and kept in-frame beta chains. Each entry merges the rows of one CDR3 protein and shows their most common DNA and genes. The sample profile shows roughly 670,000 distinct CDR3 sequences; roughly 19% of them were found once. The ten biggest clones cover around a fifth of the sample. Input material: blood, either unsorted or a sorted T cell fraction (not recorded which). All receptors derive from a male donor with ankylosing spondylitis.

The CDR3: CASRTGQVNQPQHF. Here the CDR3 DNA reads TGTGCCAGCAGGACCGGACAGGTCAATCAGCCCCAGCATTTT. The rearrangement links TRBV12-3 or TRBV12-4 to TRBJ1-5; 7 bases match TRBD1. This CDR3 comprises 14 residues. Trimming took 6 bases from V and 3 from J; bases not matched to a gene: 5.

The DNA of the CDR3 is TGTGCCAGCAGGCCACAGGGTTCCTACAATGAGCAGTTCTTC. Translated: CASRPQGSYNEQFF. This sequence joins TRBV12-3 or TRBV12-4 and TRBJ2-1, with a tentative D call TRBD1 (6 bases). CDR3 length: 14 amino acids. V was cut by 6 bases and J by 1 base, with 10 bases left in between.

This clonotype came up a few times. The chain carries TRBV12-3 or TRBV12-4 and TRBJ1-1; D gene unclear. Trimming cost V 0 bases and J 0 bases, with 8 bases left between them. This CDR3 region has 15 residues. The CDR3 is CASSLAATMNTEAFF. CDR3 sequence (DNA): TGTGCCAGCAGTTTAGCCGCCACCATGAACACTGAAGCTTTCTTT.

The chain uses TRBV29-1 and TRBJ2-7; D possibly corresponds to TRBD2 (5 bases). Trimming shortened V by 5 bases and J by 2 bases, and 13 bases separated the two germline ends. The CDR3 is 13 residues long. Germline CDR1 SQVTM, CDR2 ANQGSEA. The CDR3 coding sequence is TGCAGCGTTTTGTGGGAGTCCCCCTACGAGCAGTACTTC. Translated, it gives CSVLWESPYEQYF.

The rearrangement uses TRBV7-2 and TRBJ1-2, with D hard to call. The CDR3 spans 13 residues. Trimming cost V 10 bases and J 4 bases, with 16 bases left between them. Germline V lookup: CDR1 SGHTA, CDR2 FQGNSA. CDR3 nucleotide sequence: TGTGCCACTAGCGCGCGGAAACTCTATGGCTACACCTTC. It translates to CATSARKLYGYTF.

This clonotype was detected a few times. Given a much more abundant clone one base away, this may be a read error. The rearrangement joins TRBV7-9 to TRBJ1-5; possibly TRBD1 for D (6 bases). The CDR3 sequence is 14 residues long. The V end was cut by 4 bases, the J end by 0 bases, with 7 bases between. From germline, CDR1 is SEHNR and CDR2 FQNEAQ (reference sequence). CDR3 loop: CASSSGDSNQPQHF. CDR3 nucleotide sequence: TGTGCCAGCAGCTCAGGGGATAGCAATCAGCCCCAGCATTTT.

The rearrangement uses TRBV20-1 and TRBJ2-2; possibly TRBD1 for D (6 bases). Deletions cut 3 bases from V and 1 base from J, with 12 bases between. This CDR3 comprises 15 residues. In germline, CDR1 is DFQATT, CDR2 SNEGSKA (reference sequence). In DNA, the CDR3 is TGCAGTGCTAGGCCCGGGACAATGAACACCGGGGAGCTGTTTTTT. Translated, it gives CSARPGTMNTGELFF.

This clonotype has a handful of counts. The rearrangement joins TRBV6-5 to TRBJ1-2; tentatively, D is TRBD1 (5 bases). CDR1 and CDR2 (germline): MNHEY, SVGAGI. The CDR3 consists of 14 residues. Trimming took off 2 bases at V and 8 bases at J, with 15 bases between the two ends. CDR3 in amino acids: CASSYGAGTRGYTF. Here the CDR3 DNA reads TGTGCCAGCAGTTACGGAGCGGGGACTCGGGGCTACACCTTC.

The V call is TRBV4-1, the J call TRBJ2-2, with D maybe TRBD1 (6 bases). The CDR3 consists of 20 residues. V shed 4 bases and J shed 5 bases, with 29 bases lying between them. Germline CDR1 MGHRA, CDR2 YSYEKL. CDR3 residues: CASSPLRQGQLFRGTGELFF. The CDR3 DNA reads TGCGCCAGCAGCCCCCTCCGCCAGGGGCAGCTCTTTCGTGGGACCGGGGAGCTGTTTTTT.

The rearrangement joins TRBV7-9 to TRBJ1-2; weak D call: TRBD1 (6 bases). Trimming removed 4 bases at V and 3 bases at J, with 15 bases between. Germline V gene sequence: CDR1 SEHNR, CDR2 FQNEAQ (reference sequence). This CDR3 contains 15 residues. The CDR3, as DNA: TGTGCCAGCAGCTACACGGGGGGCTCGTACTATGGCTACACCTTC. Translation gives CASSYTGGSYYGYTF. Variable domain in full (rest from reference TRBV7-9 and TRBJ1-2): DTGVSQNPRHKITKRGQNVTFRCDPISEHNRLYWYRQTLGQGPEFLTYFQNEAQLEKSRLLSDRFSAERPKGSFSTLEIQRTEQGDSAMYLCASSYTGGSYYGYTFGSGTRLTVV.

V and J are TRBV3-1 and TRBJ1-2; D is uncertain. Germline V gene lookup returns CDR1 LGHDT and CDR2 YNNKEL (reference sequence). The CDR3 covers 13 residues. Trimming took off 6 bases at V and 4 bases at J, with 12 bases between the two ends. Written as DNA, the CDR3 is TGTGCCAGCAGACGTGACCGAAGCTATGGCTACACCTTC. Amino acid sequence: CASRRDRSYGYTF.

This chain joins TRBV29-1 and TRBJ1-1; 11 positions agree with TRBD1. Germline values: CDR1 SQVTM, CDR2 ANQGSEA. V gave up 6 bases and J gave up 7 bases; unmatched junction bases: 4. CDR3 length: 12 residues. The CDR3 sequence is CSVGQGAREAFF. The CDR3, as DNA: TGCAGCGTAGGACAGGGGGCGCGTGAAGCTTTCTTT.

The chain combines TRBV12-3 or TRBV12-4 with TRBJ2-1; 9 positions match TRBD2. The V segment lost 7 bases and the J segment 9 bases; nucleotides outside the gene matches: 10. This CDR3 contains 14 residues. The CDR3 loop is CASTRAGGRGEQFF. As DNA, the CDR3 is TGTGCCAGCACTCGAGCGGGAGGAAGGGGTGAGCAGTTCTTC.

The CDR3: CASSLAWSDEQFF. The DNA for the CDR3 is TGTGCCAGCAGCTTAGCGTGGTCCGATGAGCAGTTCTTC. The V gene is TRBV7-9, the J gene TRBJ2-1; D is undetermined. Germline loops: CDR1 SEHNR, CDR2 FQNEAQ (reference sequence). V gave up 0 bases and J gave up 8 bases, with 8 bases separating them. CDR3 size: 13 residues. The variable domain in full, with the rest retrieved from reference TRBV7-9 and TRBJ2-1, is DTGVSQNPRHKITKRGQNVTFRCDPISEHNRLYWYRQTLGQGPEFLTYFQNEAQLEKSRLLSDRFSAERPKGSFSTLEIQRTEQGDSAMYLCASSLAWSDEQFFGPGTRLTVL.

This clonotype occurred a few times. The chain has TRBV5-1 and TRBJ1-1; D uncertain. CDR1 and CDR2 from the germline V gene are SGHRS and YFSETQ. The germline V and J ends were trimmed by 1 base and 0 bases, with 10 bases remaining between them. The CDR3 length is 15 residues. The CDR3 coding sequence is TGCGCCAGCAGCTTGATCGAGAATATGAACACTGAAGCTTTCTTT. It is translated as CASSLIENMNTEAFF.

The chain recombines TRBV7-3 with TRBJ2-3, with D tentatively TRBD2 (6 bases). The germline CDR1 and CDR2 sequences are SGHTA and FQGTGA. This CDR3 has 17 amino acids. V lost 0 bases and J lost 2, with 15 bases in between. DNA for the CDR3: TGTGCCAGCAGCTTAACCCAGACTAGGTTAATCACAGATACGCAGTATTTT. Protein product: CASSLTQTRLITDTQYF.

This clonotype has at least ten counts. This sequence joins TRBV4-1 and TRBJ2-1, with 9 bases aligning to TRBD2. J lost 8 bases, V lost 3 bases, and 8 bases had no gene match. CDR3 length equals 15 residues. Looked up from germline, CDR1 is MGHRA and CDR2 is YSYEKL. The CDR3 coding sequence is TGCGCCAGCAGCCAGATAGGGACTAGCAGGGATGAGCAGTTCTTC. Amino acid sequence: CASSQIGTSRDEQFF.

This clonotype was recorded a few times. This chain uses TRBV5-1 with TRBJ1-1, with a possible D match to TRBD1 (6 bases). Per germline, CDR1 SGHRS and CDR2 YFSETQ. The CDR3 contains 15 residues. V was shortened by 4 bases and J by 1 base, with 14 bases between the two germline ends. CDR3 in amino acids: CASSPNREKNTEAFF. CDR3 sequence (DNA): TGCGCCAGCAGCCCTAACAGGGAAAAGAACACTGAAGCTTTCTTT.

This clonotype was counted many times. The chain uses TRBV20-1 and TRBJ1-6; 7 bases map to TRBD1. The CDR3 totals 15 residues. The V gene end was trimmed by 6 bases and the J gene end by 11 bases; junction bases not matched to a gene: 16. Per germline, CDR1 DFQATT and CDR2 SNEGSKA (reference sequence). CDR3 region: CSALLGQGDVAPLHF. The CDR3 DNA follows: TGCAGTGCCCTTCTGGGGCAGGGGGATGTCGCACCCCTCCACTTT.

This rearrangement joins TRBV7-3 to TRBJ1-1; TRBD1 might be the D (6 bases). V was cut by 5 bases and J by 1 base, with 14 bases left in between. The CDR3 covers 15 residues. From germline, CDR1 is SGHTA and CDR2 FQGTGA. CDR3 loop: CASSRDGGWNTEAFF. The CDR3 region has the DNA TGTGCCAGCAGCCGGGACGGGGGCTGGAACACTGAAGCTTTCTTT.

The rearrangement links TRBV7-6 to TRBJ2-4, with D maybe TRBD1 (6 bases). Trimming removed 3 bases at V and 3 bases at J, with 15 bases between. The CDR3 loop spans 16 amino acids. Germline-derived CDR1 and CDR2 are SGHVS and FNYEAQ. The CDR3 DNA reads as TGTGCCAGCAGCTTGACGACAGGCACCGTCAAAAACATTCAGTACTTC. It is translated as CASSLTTGTVKNIQYF.

This clonotype has only a few counts. The V and J genes are TRBV12-3 or TRBV12-4 and TRBJ2-1, with 11 bases identical to TRBD2. CDR3 size: 17 residues. The V and J ends lost 2 bases and 2 bases, in that order; junction bases with no gene match: 5. The CDR3 nucleotides are TGTGCCAGCAGTTTACTTACTAGCGGGAGTACCTACAATGAGCAGTTCTTC. This codes for CASSLLTSGSTYNEQFF.

The V gene is TRBV6-2 or TRBV6-3, the J gene TRBJ2-7; D perhaps matches TRBD2 (5 bases). V was shortened by 2 bases and J by 0 bases, with 14 bases between the two germline ends. The germline gives CDR1 MNHEY, CDR2 SVGEGT. This CDR3 is built from 16 residues. The CDR3 sequence: CASSYGGGLSSYEQYF. The CDR3 coding sequence is TGTGCCAGCAGTTACGGTGGAGGCCTAAGCTCCTACGAGCAGTACTTC.

The V and J genes are TRBV24-1 and TRBJ2-3; no reliable D call. Per the germline V gene, CDR1 is KGHDR and CDR2 is SFDVKD. V dropped 3 bases and J dropped 7 bases, with 19 bases sitting between them. The CDR3 is made up of 16 amino acids. DNA of the CDR3: TGTGCCACCAGTGATGAGCTTTCTCGCTCGCGCTATACGCAGTATTTT. It codes for CATSDELSRSRYTQYF.

The gene calls are TRBV7-9 and TRBJ1-4; 8 bases line up with TRBD1. This CDR3 comprises 15 residues. CDR1 and CDR2 from the germline V gene are SEHNR and FQNEAQ (reference sequence). J lost 8 bases, V lost 5 bases, and 10 bases had no gene match. The CDR3 spells CASSPPGRGREKLFF. In nucleotides, the CDR3 is TGTGCCAGCAGCCCCCCCGGCAGGGGGCGAGAAAAACTGTTTTTT.

This clonotype was counted a few times. The V and J genes are TRBV2 and TRBJ2-5; tentative D call: TRBD1 (5 bases). Germline loops: CDR1 SNHLY, CDR2 FYNNEI. V shed 8 bases and J shed 4 bases, with 23 bases lying between them. The CDR3 has 16 residues. The CDR3 protein is CASSQTATGRIETQYF. For the CDR3, the DNA is TGTGCCAGCTCCCAGACAGCGACCGGGCGGATAGAGACCCAGTACTTC. Full variable domain (remainder filled in from reference TRBV2 and TRBJ2-5): EPEVTQTPSHQVTQMGQEVILRCVPISNHLYFYWYRQILGQKVEFLVSFYNNEISEKSEIFDDQFSVERPDGSNFTLKIRSTKLEDSAMYFCASSQTATGRIETQYFGPGTRLLVL.

Only a few counts were recorded for this clonotype. This rearrangement joins TRBV6-2 or TRBV6-3 to TRBJ1-5, with D perhaps TRBD1 (6 bases). Between the trimmed V and J ends, which lost 5 bases and 3 bases, there was a span of 11 bases. This CDR3 spans 14 amino acids. CDR1 is MNHEY, CDR2 SVGEGT, per germline. The CDR3: CASSTGTLNQPQHF. The CDR3 DNA reads TGTGCCAGCAGTACAGGGACCCTCAATCAGCCCCAGCATTTT.

There are a few counts of this clonotype. CDR3 nucleotide sequence: TGTGCCACCAGTGATTCCCTTGCGGGGGCCTACGAGCAGTACTTC. Encoded protein: CATSDSLAGAYEQYF. The genes are TRBV24-1 and TRBJ2-7; 7 bases align to TRBD2. The V gene's germline CDR1 is KGHDR and CDR2 SFDVKD. CDR3 length: 15 amino acids. Germline trimming cut 2 bases from V and 2 bases from J; bases unmatched to any gene: 5.

The CDR3 DNA reads TGTGCCAGTACAGGGAGCGTCTCTGAAGCTTTCTTT. This translates into CASTGSVSEAFF. The chain links TRBV2 to TRBJ1-1, with D perhaps matching TRBD1 (6 bases). V shed 9 bases and J shed 6 bases, with 14 bases lying between them. CDR1 is SNHLY, CDR2 FYNNEI, per germline. The CDR3 totals 12 residues.

V gene TRBV6-1 combines with J gene TRBJ1-6, with TRBD1 matching over 7 bases. The CDR3 sequence is 13 residues long. V dropped 6 bases and J dropped 9; count of bases not matched to a gene: 5. Germline V gene data show CDR1 as MNHNS and CDR2 as SASEGT. CDR3 bases: TGTGCCAGCAGACGACAGGGTGGTTCACCCCTCCACTTT. Protein product: CASRRQGGSPLHF.

The table lists this clonotype with a few counts. This chain uses TRBV10-3 with TRBJ2-1; 8 nucleotides line up with TRBD2. The V gene's germline CDR1 is ENHRY and CDR2 SYGVKD. This CDR3 has 16 amino acids. Germline trimming cut 3 bases from V and 8 bases from J; bases unmatched to any gene: 12. The CDR3 DNA is TGTGCCATCAGTGACGCGATAGCGGGAATACAAGATGAGCAGTTCTTC. This gives the protein CAISDAIAGIQDEQFF.

The chain carries TRBV4-3 and TRBJ1-1; the D gene is possibly TRBD1 (5 bases). This CDR3 spans 15 amino acids. Germline V gene lookup returns CDR1 LGHNA and CDR2 YSLEER. Trimming cost V 0 bases and J 4 bases, with 12 bases left between them. CDR3 sequence reads: CASSQDRGFVTEAFF. The CDR3 nucleotides read TGCGCCAGCAGCCAAGATCGGGGGTTTGTCACTGAAGCTTTCTTT.